The clone carrying this T cell receptor (beta chain) was seen a few times. Its cognate antigen is unknown. V gave up 4 bases and J gave up 6 bases, with 13 bases separating them. This CDR3 region has 14 residues. Germline V CDR1 and CDR2: MNHEY, SMNVEV (reference sequence). These data come from a study of cytomegalovirus exposure and HLA in healthy donors. General study points: A link between a missense DCLRE1C variant and TCR beta V- and J-gene trimming emerged from a later analysis. Cytomegalovirus-associated status was assigned to some 160 TCR beta chains. By HLA locus, TCR association rates varied in a later analysis, with DRB1 showing the most and HLA-C the fewest. Earlier analysis found most TCR beta V segments productive about 87% or about 30% of the time.

The PCR made use of 60 Vbeta and 13 Jbeta primers. Sequenced by immunoSEQ multiplex PCR; TCRdb stores in-frame clones only, minus some. The profile shows more than 140,000 clones, over 60% of them singletons. J is TRBJ1-5 and V is TRBV27, with a tentative D call TRBD1 (6 bases). This receptor was obtained from a woman aged 25 to 39 in good health and CMV-seropositive. The material sequenced was PBMCs. The CDR3 loop reads CASSSLQGSQPQHF. CDR3 in DNA: TGTGCCAGCAGTTCATTACAGGGAAGTCAGCCCCAGCATTTT.